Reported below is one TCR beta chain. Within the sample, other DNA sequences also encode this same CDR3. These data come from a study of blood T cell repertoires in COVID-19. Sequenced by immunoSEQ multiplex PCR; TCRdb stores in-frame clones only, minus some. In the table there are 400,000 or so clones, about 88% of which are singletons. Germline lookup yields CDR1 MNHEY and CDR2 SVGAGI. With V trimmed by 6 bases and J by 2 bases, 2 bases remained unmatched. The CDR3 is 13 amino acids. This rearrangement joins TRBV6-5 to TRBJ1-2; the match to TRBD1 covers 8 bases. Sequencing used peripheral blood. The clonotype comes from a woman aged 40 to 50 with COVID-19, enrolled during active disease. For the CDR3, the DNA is TGTGCCAGCAGGCGACAGGGGAACTATGGCTACACCTTC. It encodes CASRRQGNYGYTF.